The entry that follows covers one TCR beta chain sequence. Its antigen remains unknown. Trimming shortened V by 3 bases and J by 9 bases, and 20 bases separated the two germline ends. CDR3 length equals 15 residues. Germline loops: CDR1 MGHDK, CDR2 SYGVNS. The sample belongs to a study of T cells after yellow fever vaccination. Overall study context: Libraries from low-cell-number fractions were prepared with the SMART-Seq v4 Ultra Low Input RNA kit.

The study, taken as a whole, reports: A minor fraction of clonotypes spanned both CD4 and CD8 compartments. Abundant clonotypes from the bulk population could have been carried over as contaminants into FACS-sorted repertoires.

It was through 5'RACE template switching that TCR cDNA was made, with a universal primer site and UMIs added. TCRdb re-called the 5' RACE reads with MiXCR, one entry per CDR3 protein. The profile covers about 300,000 distinct CDR3 sequences, with under 9% appearing a single time and about 3.7% taken by the ten largest. This TCR came from a man aged 18 to 29 who received the YFV17D yellow fever vaccine. This specimen was CD4+ T cells sorted from PBMCs, taken 5 days after the yellow fever booster vaccination. J is TRBJ2-5 and V is TRBV25-1, with D perhaps matching TRBD1 (5 bases). The CDR3 spells CASSDSGASVLSQYF. CDR3 in DNA: TGTGCCAGCAGTGACTCTGGGGCTTCCGTATTATCCCAGTACTTC.